These 28 T cell receptor beta chains were all obtained from the same sample, sequenced in a study of blood T cell repertoires in COVID-19. The data were produced by immunoSEQ multiplex PCR, yet TCRdb's version contains in-frame clones alone and is incomplete. The data contain more than 95,000 clones, about nine tenths of them singletons. The sample taken for sequencing was peripheral blood. The receptor set was obtained from a man between 60 and 75 years old with acute or convalescent COVID-19.

The chain combines TRBV6-6 with TRBJ1-1; D gene ambiguous. Germline-derived CDR1 and CDR2 are MNHNY and SVGAGI (reference sequence). CDR3 length equals 12 residues. The V and J ends lost 2 bases and 2 bases respectively, with 3 bases between them. The CDR3 DNA sequence: TGTGCCAGCAGTTACCAAAACACTGAAGCTTTCTTT. This codes for CASSYQNTEAFF.

The V call is TRBV5-5, the J call TRBJ1-2; D may be TRBD1 (6 bases). The germline V gene encodes CDR1 SGHKS and CDR2 YYEKEE (reference sequence). The CDR3 is made up of 13 amino acids. V was clipped by 1 base and J by 8 bases, with 12 bases between them. For the CDR3, the DNA is TGTGCCAGCAGCTTGCGGGCAGGGGAAGGCTACACCTTC. Protein sequence: CASSLRAGEGYTF.

The chain combines TRBV29-1 with TRBJ1-2; the D is unclear. Trimming pared 4 bases from V and 3 bases from J, leaving 12 bases between. The germline V gene has CDR1 SQVTM and CDR2 ANQGSEA. The CDR3 extends over 13 amino acids. CDR3 nucleotides: TGCAGCGTTGCCGGGTGGGGAGACTATGGCTACACCTTC. Its protein is CSVAGWGDYGYTF.

The chain combines TRBV19 with TRBJ2-7; D is perhaps TRBD1 (6 bases). V lost 4 bases and J lost 6, with 16 bases in between. Germline V gene data show CDR1 as LNHDA and CDR2 as SQIVND (reference sequence). This CDR3 has 14 residues. The CDR3 sequence: CASSTEQGRGEQYF. The CDR3 nucleotides are TGTGCCAGTAGTACAGAACAGGGTAGGGGCGAGCAGTACTTC.

The V call is TRBV5-1, the J call TRBJ2-3; TRBD1 is a possible D gene (6 bases). This CDR3 spans 13 amino acids. Germline V gives CDR1 SGHRS, CDR2 YFSETQ. V lost 2 bases, J lost 5 bases, and 9 bases lay in between. DNA for the CDR3: TGCGCCAGCAGCTTAGGGACAAAAGATACGCAGTATTTT. Its protein product is CASSLGTKDTQYF.

This clone was picked up a small number of times. This sequence joins TRBV5-1 and TRBJ1-5; no reliable D call. CDR3 size: 15 residues. Between the trimmed V and J ends, which lost 0 bases and 3 bases, there was a span of 10 bases. The germline V gene encodes CDR1 SGHRS and CDR2 YFSETQ. The CDR3 region is CASSLDGLFNQPQHF. CDR3 nucleotides: TGCGCCAGCAGCTTGGACGGACTATTCAATCAGCCCCAGCATTTT.

V is TRBV5-1 and J is TRBJ2-7; 7 nucleotides align to TRBD1. The germline V gene has CDR1 SGHRS and CDR2 YFSETQ. The CDR3 runs 15 residues. Trimming at V came to 5 bases and at J to 0 bases, leaving 8 bases not matched to a gene. CDR3 in DNA: TGCGCCAGCAGGCGAGGGACAGCTAGCTCCTACGAGCAGTACGTC. It translates to CASRRGTASSYEQYV.

CDR3 protein: CASSSRGGGNSPLHF. The CDR3, as DNA: TGTGCCAGCAGTTCCCGTGGGGGGGGTAATTCACCCCTCCACTTT. The chain joins TRBV7-6 to TRBJ1-6; perhaps TRBD1 as D (5 bases). Per the germline V gene, CDR1 is SGHVS and CDR2 is FNYEAQ. The CDR3 covers 15 residues. V was cut by 6 bases and J by 6 bases, with 15 bases left in between.

This chain connects TRBV27 to TRBJ1-2, with 7 bases lining up with TRBD1. Germline-derived CDR1 and CDR2 are MNHEY and SMNVEV (reference sequence). The CDR3 extends over 13 amino acids. CDR3 sequence (DNA): TGTGGGGGGGATGACAGGGCTAACTATGGCTACACCTTC. Translating gives CGGDDRANYGYTF.

CDR3: CASSYGGDWNSPLHF. The CDR3 nucleotides read TGTGCCAGCAGTTACGGGGGGGATTGGAATTCACCCCTCCACTTT. The rearrangement links TRBV6-5 to TRBJ1-6, with D possibly TRBD1 on 5 matching bases. The CDR3 is 15 residues long. Germline loops: CDR1 MNHEY, CDR2 SVGAGI. Trimming removed 2 bases at V and 7 bases at J, with 12 bases between.

This sequence joins TRBV15 and TRBJ1-3; D remains unclear. Germline values: CDR1 LNHNV, CDR2 YYDKDF (reference sequence). Trimming left V 7 bases short and J 0 bases short, with 10 bases between. The CDR3 contains 14 residues. CDR3 in DNA: TGTGCCACCACCCTCCGGGACTCTGGAAACACCATATATTTT. Residues: CATTLRDSGNTIYF.

This clone was detected a few times. CDR3 sequence: CASSLLRDRGNTIYF. The CDR3 bases are TGTGCCAGCAGTTTATTACGGGACAGGGGGAACACCATATATTTT. The V gene is TRBV28, the J gene TRBJ1-3, with TRBD1 identical over 11 bases. V lost 1 base, J lost 7 bases, and 3 bases stayed unmatched. The CDR3 contains 15 residues. Germline V CDR1 and CDR2: MDHEN, SYDVKM.

The chain carries TRBV14 and TRBJ1-4; TRBD1 is a possible D gene (6 bases). The V end lost 0 bases, the J end lost 6 bases, and 11 bases lay between the germline ends. The CDR3 is made up of 15 amino acids. Germline CDR1 is SGHDN and CDR2 is FVKESK. The CDR3 protein is CASSQDHRVHEKLFF. CDR3 nucleotide sequence: TGTGCCAGCAGCCAAGATCACAGGGTTCATGAAAAACTGTTTTTT.

This sequence joins TRBV18 and TRBJ1-1; weak D call: TRBD1 (5 bases). Germline CDR1 is KGHSH and CDR2 is LQKENI. V dropped 8 bases and J dropped 7 bases, with 20 bases sitting between them. CDR3 length: 14 residues. The CDR3 sequence is CASLTTGTSFEAFF. CDR3 sequence (DNA): TGTGCCAGCCTTACCACCGGGACTTCGTTTGAAGCTTTCTTT.

The chain recombines TRBV5-1 with TRBJ1-2; D might be TRBD1 (6 bases). The V and J ends lost 0 bases and 3 bases respectively, with 6 bases between them. The CDR3 runs to 13 residues. Germline V gives CDR1 SGHRS, CDR2 YFSETQ. The CDR3 DNA reads TGCGCCAGCAGCTTGGGGACAGACTATGGCTACACCTTC. Translation gives CASSLGTDYGYTF. Combining the CDR3 with reference TRBV5-1 and TRBJ1-2 gives the whole variable domain KAGVTQTPRYLIKTRGQQVTLSCSPISGHRSVSWYQQTPGQGLQFLFEYFSETQRNKGNFPGRFSGRQFSNSRSEMNVSTLELGDSALYLCASSLGTDYGYTFGSGTRLTVV.

This chain joins TRBV6-6 and TRBJ2-3; unclear D gene. The CDR3 sequence is 12 residues long. The germline V gene encodes CDR1 MNHNY and CDR2 SVGAGI (reference sequence). Trimming removed 0 bases at V and 14 bases at J, with 12 bases between. The CDR3 loop reads CASSYSSTLPYF. CDR3 sequence (DNA): TGTGCCAGCAGTTACTCGAGTACCCTACCGTATTTT.

The V and J genes are TRBV19 and TRBJ1-2; possible D gene TRBD1, 6 bases. CDR1 and CDR2 from the germline V gene are LNHDA and SQIVND (reference sequence). The V end was cut by 8 bases, the J end by 2 bases, with 9 bases between. CDR3 length: 12 residues. The CDR3 here is CASGRGNYGYTF. The CDR3 DNA reads as TGTGCCAGTGGGAGGGGGAACTATGGCTACACCTTC.

This rearrangement joins TRBV7-9 to TRBJ1-1, with D unresolved. Germline assignment: CDR1 SEHNR and CDR2 FQNEAQ (reference sequence). The CDR3 contains 13 residues. V was clipped by 5 bases and J by 6 bases, with 13 bases between them. CDR3 loop: CASSLTGEAEAFF. Written as DNA, the CDR3 is TGTGCCAGCAGCCTAACCGGGGAGGCTGAAGCTTTCTTT.

In this sample, this clone turned up once. V gene TRBV19 combines with J gene TRBJ1-1, with TRBD1 as a possible D gene (5 bases). The CDR3 length is 13 residues. Between the trimmed V and J ends, which lost 10 bases and 5 bases, there was a span of 17 bases. The germline V gene encodes CDR1 LNHDA and CDR2 SQIVND (reference sequence). The CDR3 is CATTSGGVTEAFF. The CDR3 region has the DNA TGTGCCACCACCTCGGGGGGGGTGACTGAAGCTTTCTTT.

The chain uses TRBV5-4 and TRBJ1-6, with D maybe TRBD1 (5 bases). V was trimmed by 2 bases and J by 7 bases, leaving 16 bases between them. The CDR3 is 16 residues long. Germline-derived CDR1 and CDR2 are SGHNT and YYREEE (reference sequence). In nucleotides, the CDR3 is TGTGCCAGCAGCTTTTTCCCCAAGGGGAAGAATTCACCCCTCCACTTT. Translated, it gives CASSFFPKGKNSPLHF.

The chain has TRBV11-2 and TRBJ1-2; the D gene is possibly TRBD1 (6 bases). Germline V gives CDR1 SGHAT, CDR2 FQNNGV. V was trimmed by 4 bases and J by 8 bases, leaving 20 bases between them. The CDR3 is made up of 15 amino acids. This chain's CDR3 is CASSSPAGGIKGYTF. DNA for the CDR3: TGTGCCAGCAGCTCCCCTGCGGGGGGCATTAAAGGCTACACCTTC.

V gene TRBV7-9 combines with J gene TRBJ1-1, with 7 bases that match TRBD1. The CDR3 covers 14 residues. V was clipped by 5 bases and J by 4 bases; unmatched bases: 7. Germline CDR1 and CDR2: SEHNR and FQNEAQ (reference sequence). CDR3 DNA: TGTGCCAGCAGCCCACAGGGGTTGGGCACTGAAGCTTTCTTT. The encoded protein is CASSPQGLGTEAFF.

CDR3 protein: CASSLDRGSRNTEAFF. The CDR3 DNA reads as TGCGCCAGCAGCTTGGATAGGGGCAGTCGTAACACTGAAGCTTTCTTT. This chain uses TRBV5-1 with TRBJ1-1; a weak D match, TRBD1 (5 bases). The CDR3 covers 16 residues. V was shortened by 0 bases and J by 2 bases, with 14 bases between the two germline ends. CDR1 and CDR2 (germline): SGHRS, YFSETQ. The complete variable domain, with remaining parts taken from reference TRBV5-1 and TRBJ1-1, reads KAGVTQTPRYLIKTRGQQVTLSCSPISGHRSVSWYQQTPGQGLQFLFEYFSETQRNKGNFPGRFSGRQFSNSRSEMNVSTLELGDSALYLCASSLDRGSRNTEAFFGQGTRLTVV.

This rearrangement joins TRBV5-1 to TRBJ2-3; D perhaps matches TRBD2 (7 bases). Germline-derived CDR1 and CDR2 are SGHRS and YFSETQ. V dropped 6 bases and J dropped 6 bases, with 20 bases sitting between them. There are 15 residues in the CDR3. This chain's CDR3 is CASTFWGGGLDTQYF. The CDR3 nucleotides are TGCGCCAGCACGTTCTGGGGGGGCGGATTGGATACGCAGTATTTT.

CDR3 region: CASSLGTGVWTDTQYF. DNA for the CDR3: TGCGCCAGCAGCTTGGGGACGGGAGTATGGACAGATACGCAGTATTTT. The chain links TRBV5-1 to TRBJ2-3, with D perhaps matching TRBD2 (6 bases). Germline CDR1 SGHRS, CDR2 YFSETQ. Between the trimmed V and J ends, which lost 0 bases and 3 bases, there was a span of 14 bases. The CDR3 is 16 amino acids.

The rearrangement uses TRBV5-1 and TRBJ2-4; D possibly corresponds to TRBD2 (7 bases). Germline V lookup: CDR1 SGHRS, CDR2 YFSETQ. The germline V and J ends were trimmed by 0 bases and 11 bases, with 15 bases remaining between them. This CDR3 spans 14 amino acids. The CDR3 sequence: CASSLVAGAVVQYF. Here the CDR3 DNA reads TGCGCCAGCAGCTTGGTGGCGGGGGCGGTAGTTCAGTACTTC.

The CDR3 DNA sequence: TGTGCCAGCAGTCTACAGACAGCGAGCTCCTATAATTCACCCCTCCACTTT. This codes for CASSLQTASSYNSPLHF. This chain connects TRBV6-6 to TRBJ1-6; D perhaps matches TRBD1 (5 bases). V lost 5 bases and J lost 0, with 14 bases in between. The germline gives CDR1 MNHNY, CDR2 SVGAGI (reference sequence). CDR3 length equals 17 residues.

This rearrangement joins TRBV25-1 to TRBJ2-3; unclear D gene. This CDR3 has 16 residues. Looked up from germline, CDR1 is MGHDK and CDR2 is SYGVNS. V was shortened by 1 base and J by 0 bases, with 11 bases between the two germline ends. CDR3 nucleotide sequence: TGTGCCAGCAGTGAATCCCGGTACCCGAGCACAGATACGCAGTATTTT. Translated: CASSESRYPSTDTQYF.